These 19 T cell receptor beta chains originate from one sample sequenced in a study of HIV-infected patients and healthy controls. cDNA was made from 500 ng RNA using alpha and beta constant primers. Each of the alpha and beta chains got its own library through chain-specific third strand synthesis with indices. A single record per CDR3 protein comes from TCRdb applying MiXCR to the 5' RACE reads. The sample carries some 25,000 distinct CDR3 sequences, about 8.5% recorded once. No cell fractionation was done, so the repertoire covers all unsorted peripheral blood T cells. The specimen was blood. The receptors were sampled from an adult in good health.

V usage is TRBV9 and J usage is TRBJ2-1; weak D call: TRBD2 (6 bases). V was cut by 0 bases and J by 12 bases, with 22 bases left in between. There are 16 residues in the CDR3. The germline V gene has CDR1 SGDLS and CDR2 YYNGEE. The CDR3 spells CASSVAGGVSTTGQFF. The CDR3 nucleotides read TGTGCCAGCAGCGTAGCTGGCGGGGTTAGTACTACAGGGCAGTTCTTC.

Ten or more counts support this clonotype. This sequence joins TRBV29-1 and TRBJ1-1, with D hard to call. V was trimmed by 7 bases and J by 1 base, leaving 13 bases between them. The CDR3 is made up of 13 amino acids. Germline V gene lookup returns CDR1 SQVTM and CDR2 ANQGSEA. CDR3 DNA: TGCAGCGGCGAAGAGAACAGGAACACTGAAGCTTTCTTT. Amino acid sequence: CSGEENRNTEAFF.

The rearrangement joins TRBV6-5 to TRBJ1-5; D remains unclear. The CDR3 spans 13 residues. Trimming pared 6 bases from V and 14 bases from J, leaving 20 bases between. The germline gives CDR1 MNHEY, CDR2 SVGAGI. The CDR3 here is CASSHDGRIFEHF. The CDR3 DNA reads TGTGCCAGCAGCCACGACGGCCGGATATTTGAGCATTTT.

This clonotype was seen at least ten times. The CDR3 loop is CATSDPTGGRNIQYF. CDR3 bases: TGTGCCACCAGTGACCCCACAGGGGGAAGGAACATTCAGTACTTC. This chain links TRBV24-1 with TRBJ2-4; 8 bases map to TRBD1. V lost 4 bases and J lost 7; bases outside the gene matches: 8. CDR1 and CDR2 from the germline V gene are KGHDR and SFDVKD. The CDR3 is 15 amino acids.

This clonotype occurred many times. The chain combines TRBV12-3 or TRBV12-4 with TRBJ2-1, with 7 bases that match TRBD2. The CDR3 sequence is 12 residues long. Trimming took 5 bases from V and 7 from J; bases not matched to a gene: 2. The CDR3 here is CASSLLANEQFF. In nucleotides, the CDR3 is TGTGCCAGCAGTCTACTAGCGAATGAGCAGTTCTTC.

This clonotype showed up many times. The chain joins TRBV28 to TRBJ2-3; the match to TRBD2 covers 10 bases. CDR3 length: 18 amino acids. V dropped 7 bases and J dropped 2; count of bases not matched to a gene: 15. CDR1 is MDHEN, CDR2 SYDVKM, per germline. CDR3: CASTPRGLAGASTDTQYF. CDR3 coding DNA: TGTGCCAGCACCCCAAGGGGGCTAGCGGGGGCCTCCACAGATACGCAGTATTTT.

Many counts were recorded for this clonotype. The chain uses TRBV7-6 and TRBJ1-5; 7 bases map to TRBD1. Germline V gene lookup returns CDR1 SGHVS and CDR2 FNYEAQ. The CDR3 has 14 residues. V lost 4 bases to trimming and J lost 3 bases; unmatched junction nucleotides: 3. The CDR3 region is CASSWQGDNQPQHF. CDR3 bases: TGTGCCAGCAGCTGGCAGGGGGACAATCAGCCCCAGCATTTT.

The table lists this clonotype with many counts. The gene calls are TRBV2 and TRBJ1-5, with D uncertain. The V gene lost 0 bases and the J gene lost 7 bases, with 13 bases spanning the gap. This CDR3 contains 15 residues. CDR1 is SNHLY, CDR2 FYNNEI, per germline. In DNA form, the CDR3 reads TGTGCCAGCAGTGAAGCGCCTGAGGCTGGGCAGCCCCAGCATTTT. Translating gives CASSEAPEAGQPQHF.

This clonotype has only a few counts. V gene TRBV9 combines with J gene TRBJ1-1; the match to TRBD1 covers 7 bases. CDR1 and CDR2 from the germline V gene are SGDLS and YYNGEE. V lost 4 bases and J lost 0; bases outside the gene matches: 6. CDR3 length equals 15 residues. In DNA form, the CDR3 reads TGTGCCAGCAGCCAAAAGGGGGCTGTGAACACTGAAGCTTTCTTT. Protein sequence: CASSQKGAVNTEAFF.

The chain employs TRBV5-1 and TRBJ2-7, with TRBD1 identical over 10 bases. The V gene's germline CDR1 is SGHRS and CDR2 YFSETQ. This CDR3 is 16 amino acids long. Trimming took 0 bases from V and 3 from J; bases not matched to a gene: 6. The CDR3 protein is CASSLVWDRGIYEQYF. The DNA for the CDR3 is TGCGCCAGCAGCTTGGTTTGGGACAGGGGTATCTACGAGCAGTACTTC.

This clonotype has a count of ten or more. The V and J genes are TRBV3-1 and TRBJ2-7, with TRBD1 identical over 9 bases. With V trimmed by 4 bases and J by 4 bases, 8 bases remained unmatched. CDR1 is LGHDT, CDR2 YNNKEL, per germline (reference sequence). The CDR3 totals 15 residues. CDR3 DNA: TGTGCCAGCAGCCCGGCAGGGACAGGGAAATACGAGCAGTACTTC. Its protein is CASSPAGTGKYEQYF.

Many counts were recorded for this clonotype. V is TRBV29-1 and J is TRBJ2-3; D is possibly TRBD1 (5 bases). The CDR3 spans 14 residues. Between the trimmed V and J ends, which lost 6 bases and 0 bases, there was a span of 13 bases. Germline V gene data show CDR1 as SQVTM and CDR2 as ANQGSEA. CDR3 coding DNA: TGCAGCGTCGCGCATCAGGGTAGCACAGATACGCAGTATTTT. This translates into CSVAHQGSTDTQYF.

This clonotype came up many times. This chain links TRBV9 with TRBJ1-3; the D gene is possibly TRBD1 (6 bases). The length of the CDR3 is 16 residues. Trimming cost V 4 bases and J 4 bases, with 18 bases left between them. Germline loops: CDR1 SGDLS, CDR2 YYNGEE. The CDR3 DNA reads TGTGCCAGCAGCCTGGGGGCCATATCCTCCGGAAACACCATATATTTT. Translation gives CASSLGAISSGNTIYF.

The table lists this clonotype with many counts. V is TRBV20-1 and J is TRBJ1-1; D may be TRBD1 (6 bases). V was shortened by 5 bases and J by 1 base, with 14 bases between the two germline ends. Germline loops: CDR1 DFQATT, CDR2 SNEGSKA (reference sequence). The CDR3 spans 14 residues. In DNA form, the CDR3 reads TGCAGTGCTGAACCGGGACACTCGAACACTGAAGCTTTCTTT. It is translated as CSAEPGHSNTEAFF.

This clonotype came up many times. This chain links TRBV20-1 with TRBJ1-1; D ambiguous. Per the germline V gene, CDR1 is DFQATT and CDR2 is SNEGSKA (reference sequence). The CDR3 length is 11 residues. The V and J ends lost 5 bases and 0 bases respectively, with 4 bases between them. CDR3 nucleotides: TGCAGTGCTGAGGTGAACACTGAAGCTTTCTTT. This gives the protein CSAEVNTEAFF.

This clonotype was counted ten times or more. The chain's CDR3 is CASSLPPGVKEGYTF. The CDR3 DNA follows: TGTGCCAGCAGCCTCCCCCCCGGGGTCAAGGAAGGCTACACCTTC. The chain is built from TRBV6-6 and TRBJ1-2; no definite D call. Germline V CDR1 and CDR2: MNHNY, SVGAGI (reference sequence). V was clipped by 6 bases and J by 8 bases, with 22 bases between them. CDR3 length: 15 amino acids.

This clonotype was counted many times. This chain joins TRBV3-1 and TRBJ2-3; D call uncertain. The CDR3 runs 14 residues. From germline, CDR1 is LGHDT and CDR2 YNNKEL (reference sequence). Deletions cut 3 bases from V and 2 bases from J, with 9 bases between. The CDR3 here is CASSHGLSTDTQYF. CDR3 DNA: TGTGCCAGCAGCCATGGTTTGTCCACAGATACGCAGTATTTT.

This clonotype came up many times. The chain joins TRBV7-3 to TRBJ1-6; no definite D call. Germline CDR1 SGHTA, CDR2 FQGTGA. This CDR3 region has 15 residues. Deletions cut 5 bases from V and 7 bases from J, with 15 bases between. This CDR3 is CASSLDPGMNSPLHF. DNA of the CDR3: TGTGCCAGCAGCCTCGACCCGGGCATGAATTCACCCCTCCACTTT.

This clonotype was observed at least ten times. The gene calls are TRBV12-3 or TRBV12-4 and TRBJ1-4; TRBD1 aligns across 9 bases. The V gene end was trimmed by 4 bases and the J gene end by 8 bases; junction bases not matched to a gene: 8. The CDR3 spans 15 residues. The CDR3 DNA follows: TGTGCCAGCAGTTCCCCGGGACAGGGTATCGAAAAACTGTTTTTT. Translating gives CASSSPGQGIEKLFF.